This is a list of T cell receptor beta chains from one sample in a study of T-cell memory formation after mild COVID-19. TCRdb re-analysed the 5' RACE reads in MiXCR, keeping a single row per CDR3 protein. The table lists about 50,000 distinct CDR3 sequences, around 9.7% of them singletons. The specimen sequenced was PBMCs or a T cell subset sorted from them (not recorded which). All receptors come from an adult woman who had mild COVID-19 (a few samples of this study predate the infection). Cell type and time point are not known. CDR3s include the opening cysteine and the closing phenylalanine or tryptophan. Fields, in order: J gene, V gene, D gene, clone size, CDR3 protein, CDR3 DNA. D genes are given only for firm matches. The size of a clone is reported for some rows only, either as once, few or many, or as a class for expanded clones.

TRBJ1-5,TRBV5-1,NA,NA,CASSLGAGGQPQHF,TGCGCCAGCAGCTTGGGGGCGGGAGGCCAGCCCCAGCATTTT
TRBJ2-7,TRBV25-1,TRBD2,NA,CASSEPSGRQYF,TGTGCCAGCAGTGAACCAAGCGGGAGGCAGTACTTC
TRBJ1-1,TRBV5-5,NA,many,CASSLLHEAFF,TGTGCCAGCAGCTTGTTACATGAAGCTTTCTTT
TRBJ2-5,TRBV3-1,NA,few,CASSPSGSLTRVETQYF,TGTGCCAGCAGCCCCTCCGGGAGCCTGACCCGGGTGGAGACCCAGTACTTC
TRBJ2-2,TRBV4-3,NA,few,CASSRGDVGGELFF,TGCGCCAGCAGCCGAGGGGACGTCGGCGGGGAGCTGTTTTTT
TRBJ2-3,TRBV5-1,NA,few,CASSREEDTQYF,TGCGCCAGCAGCAGGGAGGAAGATACGCAGTATTTT
TRBJ2-1,TRBV7-7,TRBD2,few,CASSLSPGLANEQFF,TGTGCTAGCAGCTTATCTCCGGGACTAGCCAATGAGCAGTTCTTC
TRBJ2-1,TRBV9,NA,NA,CASSPPQSNEQFF,TGTGCCAGCAGCCCCCCCCAGTCCAATGAGCAGTTCTTC
TRBJ2-3,TRBV4-3,NA,many,CASSQDMVGSTDTQYF,TGCGCCAGCAGCCAAGATATGGTGGGGAGCACAGATACGCAGTATTTT
TRBJ2-3,TRBV7-2,NA,NA,CASSPPGSDTQYF,TGTGCCAGCAGCCCCCCGGGGTCAGATACGCAGTATTTT
TRBJ1-4,TRBV5-6,NA,few,CASSLYSLNEKLFF,TGTGCCAGCAGCTTGTACAGCCTGAATGAAAAACTGTTTTTT
TRBJ2-3,TRBV6-6,TRBD2,many,CASSPLLASTDTQYF,TGTGCCAGCAGTCCCCTACTAGCGAGTACAGATACGCAGTATTTT
TRBJ1-1,TRBV6-5,NA,NA,CASSYTGTASEAFF,TGTGCCAGCAGTTACACCGGGACCGCCTCAGAAGCTTTCTTT
TRBJ1-5,TRBV12-3/TRBV12-4,NA,NA,CASMDSNQPQHF,TGTGCCAGCATGGATAGCAATCAGCCCCAGCATTTT
TRBJ1-2,TRBV24-1,NA,NA,CATSDLSGDGYTF,TGTGCCACCAGTGATTTATCAGGCGATGGCTACACCTTC
TRBJ1-1,TRBV12-3/TRBV12-4,NA,few,CASWVLNTEAFF,TGTGCCAGCTGGGTTTTAAACACTGAAGCTTTCTTT
TRBJ1-6,TRBV5-4,TRBD1,few,CAVKRGTVNSPLHF,TGTGCTGTCAAACGCGGGACAGTTAATTCACCCCTCCACTTT
TRBJ2-2,TRBV5-5,NA,many,CASSRGLWENTGELFF,TGTGCCAGCAGCCGCGGGTTGTGGGAGAACACCGGGGAGCTGTTTTTT
TRBJ2-1,TRBV7-9,NA,few,CASSLATTQQFF,TGTGCCAGCAGCTTAGCTACCACCCAGCAGTTCTTC
TRBJ2-2,TRBV6-2/TRBV6-3,NA,NA,CASSKTGPNTGELFF,TGTGCCAGCAGCAAGACGGGGCCGAACACCGGGGAGCTGTTTTTT
TRBJ1-2,TRBV7-8,NA,once,CASSFLGQSFDYGYTF,TGTGCCAGCAGCTTCCTCGGACAGTCCTTCGACTATGGCTACACCTTC
TRBJ2-5,TRBV24-1,NA,many,CATSDPQGPGETQYF,TGTGCCACCAGTGATCCTCAGGGGCCGGGGGAGACCCAGTACTTC
TRBJ2-1,TRBV11-3,NA,many,CASSDLPTGDEQFF,TGTGCCAGCAGTGACCTACCTACAGGCGATGAGCAGTTCTTC
TRBJ2-7,TRBV3-1,NA,many,CASSQSHRTGPYEQYF,TGTGCCAGCAGCCAATCTCACAGAACAGGGCCCTACGAGCAGTACTTC
TRBJ2-4,TRBV12-3/TRBV12-4,NA,many,CASSQLMGNIQYF,TGTGCCAGCAGCCAATTAATGGGAAACATTCAGTACTTC